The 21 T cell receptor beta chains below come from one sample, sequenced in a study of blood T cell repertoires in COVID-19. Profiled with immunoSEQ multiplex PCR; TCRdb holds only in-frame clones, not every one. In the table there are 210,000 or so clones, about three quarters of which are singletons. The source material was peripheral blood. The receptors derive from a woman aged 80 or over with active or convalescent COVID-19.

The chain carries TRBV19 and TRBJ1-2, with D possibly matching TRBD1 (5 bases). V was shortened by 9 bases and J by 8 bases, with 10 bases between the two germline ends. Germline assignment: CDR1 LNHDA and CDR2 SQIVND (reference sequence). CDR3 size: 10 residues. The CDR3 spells CASGGRGYTF. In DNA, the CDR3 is TGTGCCAGCGGGGGGAGAGGCTACACCTTC. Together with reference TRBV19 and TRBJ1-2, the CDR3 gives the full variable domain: DGGITQSPKYLFRKEGQNVTLSCEQNLNHDAMYWYRQDPGQGLRLIYYSQIVNDFQKGDIAEGYSVSREKKESFPLTVTSAQKNPTAFYLCASGGRGYTFGSGTRLTVV.

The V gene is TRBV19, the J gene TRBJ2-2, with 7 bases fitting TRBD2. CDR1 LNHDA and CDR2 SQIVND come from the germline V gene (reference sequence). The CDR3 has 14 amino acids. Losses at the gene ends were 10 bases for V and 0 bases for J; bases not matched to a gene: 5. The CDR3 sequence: CATTSVANTGELFF. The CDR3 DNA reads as TGTGCCACAACTAGCGTTGCGAACACCGGGGAGCTGTTTTTT.

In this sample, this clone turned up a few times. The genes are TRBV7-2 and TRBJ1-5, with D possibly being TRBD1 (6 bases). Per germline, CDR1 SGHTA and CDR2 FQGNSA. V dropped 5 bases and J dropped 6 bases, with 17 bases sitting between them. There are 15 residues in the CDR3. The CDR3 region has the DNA TGTGCCAGCAGCCCATCGGGGGGGCTCGGTCAGCCCCAGCATTTT. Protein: CASSPSGGLGQPQHF.

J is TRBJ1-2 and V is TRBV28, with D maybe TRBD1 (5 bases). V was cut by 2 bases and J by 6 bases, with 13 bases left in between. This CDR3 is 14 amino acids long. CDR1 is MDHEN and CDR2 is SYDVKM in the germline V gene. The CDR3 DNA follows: TGTGCCAGCAGTTTAATAAGGGGTATCGATGGCTACACCTTC. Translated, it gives CASSLIRGIDGYTF.

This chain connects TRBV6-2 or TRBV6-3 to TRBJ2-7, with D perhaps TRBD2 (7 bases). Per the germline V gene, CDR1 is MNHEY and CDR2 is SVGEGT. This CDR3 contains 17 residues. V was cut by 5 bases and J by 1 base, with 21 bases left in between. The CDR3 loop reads CASSDPGWGGKSYEQYF. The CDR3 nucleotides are TGTGCCAGCAGTGACCCCGGATGGGGGGGCAAATCCTACGAGCAGTACTTC.

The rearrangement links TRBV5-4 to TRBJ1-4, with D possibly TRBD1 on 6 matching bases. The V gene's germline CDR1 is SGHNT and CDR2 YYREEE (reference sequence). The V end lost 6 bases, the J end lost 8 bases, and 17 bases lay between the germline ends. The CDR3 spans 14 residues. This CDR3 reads CASTRREGGEKLFF. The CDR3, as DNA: TGTGCCAGCACCCGGCGGGAGGGGGGAGAAAAACTGTTTTTT.

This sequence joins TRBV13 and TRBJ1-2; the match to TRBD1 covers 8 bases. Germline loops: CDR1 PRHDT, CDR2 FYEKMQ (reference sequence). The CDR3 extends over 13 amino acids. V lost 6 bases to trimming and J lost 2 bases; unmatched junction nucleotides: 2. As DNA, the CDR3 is TGTGCCAGCAGGAGACAGGGGAACTATGGCTACACCTTC. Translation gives CASRRQGNYGYTF.

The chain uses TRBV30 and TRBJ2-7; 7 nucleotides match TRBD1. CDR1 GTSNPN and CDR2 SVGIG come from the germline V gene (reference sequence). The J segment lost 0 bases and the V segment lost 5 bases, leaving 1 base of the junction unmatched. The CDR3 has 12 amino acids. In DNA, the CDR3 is TGTGCCTGGGGACAGGTCTCCTACGAGCAGTACTTC. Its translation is CAWGQVSYEQYF.

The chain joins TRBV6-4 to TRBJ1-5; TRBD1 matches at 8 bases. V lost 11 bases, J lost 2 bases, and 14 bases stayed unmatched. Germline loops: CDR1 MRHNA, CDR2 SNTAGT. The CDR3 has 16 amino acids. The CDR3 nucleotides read TGTGCCGGTATAGAAGGACAGGGTGGGGGCAATCAGCCCCAGCATTTT. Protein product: CAGIEGQGGGNQPQHF.

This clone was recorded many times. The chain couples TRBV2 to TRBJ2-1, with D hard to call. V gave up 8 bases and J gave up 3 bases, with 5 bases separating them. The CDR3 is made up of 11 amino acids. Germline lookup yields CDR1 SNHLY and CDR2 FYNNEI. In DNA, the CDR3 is TGTGCCAGCCTATTCTACAATGAGCAGTTCTTC. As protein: CASLFYNEQFF.

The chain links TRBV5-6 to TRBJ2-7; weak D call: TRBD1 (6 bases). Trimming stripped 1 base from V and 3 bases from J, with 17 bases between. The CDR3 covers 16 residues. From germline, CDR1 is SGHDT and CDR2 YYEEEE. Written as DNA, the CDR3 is TGTGCCAGCAGCTTGCTACAGGGTGGAAACCACTACGAGCAGTACTTC. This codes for CASSLLQGGNHYEQYF.

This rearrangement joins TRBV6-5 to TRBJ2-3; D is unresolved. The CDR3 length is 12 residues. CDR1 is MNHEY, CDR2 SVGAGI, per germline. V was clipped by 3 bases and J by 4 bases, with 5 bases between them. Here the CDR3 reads CASSYNADTQYF. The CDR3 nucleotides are TGTGCCAGCAGTTATAATGCAGATACGCAGTATTTT.

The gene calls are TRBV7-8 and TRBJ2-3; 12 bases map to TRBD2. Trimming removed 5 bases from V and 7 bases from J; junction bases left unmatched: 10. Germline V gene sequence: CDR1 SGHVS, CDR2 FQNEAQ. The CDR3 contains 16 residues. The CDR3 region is CASSPLLAGGGYTQYF. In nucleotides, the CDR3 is TGTGCCAGCAGCCCACTACTAGCGGGGGGCGGGTATACGCAGTATTTT.

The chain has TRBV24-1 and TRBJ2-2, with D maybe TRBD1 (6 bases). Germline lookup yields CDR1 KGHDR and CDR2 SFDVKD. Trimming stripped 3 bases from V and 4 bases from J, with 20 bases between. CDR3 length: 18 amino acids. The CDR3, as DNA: TGTGCCACCAGTGATGGGGGCCGGGACATCCTGAGCACCGGGGAGCTGTTTTTT. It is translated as CATSDGGRDILSTGELFF.

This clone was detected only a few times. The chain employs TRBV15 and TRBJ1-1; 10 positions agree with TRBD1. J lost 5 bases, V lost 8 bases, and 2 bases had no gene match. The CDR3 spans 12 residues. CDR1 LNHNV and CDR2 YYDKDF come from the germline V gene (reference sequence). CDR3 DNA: TGTGCCACCCGACAGGGGGCTACTGAAGCTTTCTTT. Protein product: CATRQGATEAFF.

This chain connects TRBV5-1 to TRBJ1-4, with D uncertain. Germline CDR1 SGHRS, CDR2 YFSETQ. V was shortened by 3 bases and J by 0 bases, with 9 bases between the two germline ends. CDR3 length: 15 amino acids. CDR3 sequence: CASSSTGATNEKLFF. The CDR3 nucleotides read TGCGCCAGCAGCTCCACCGGGGCAACTAATGAAAAACTGTTTTTT.

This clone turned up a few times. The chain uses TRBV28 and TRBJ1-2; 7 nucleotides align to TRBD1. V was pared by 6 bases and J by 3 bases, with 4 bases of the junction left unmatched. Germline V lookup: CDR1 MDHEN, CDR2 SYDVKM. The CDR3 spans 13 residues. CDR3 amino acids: CASSLGTDYGYTF. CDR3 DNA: TGTGCCAGCAGCCTCGGGACAGACTATGGCTACACCTTC.

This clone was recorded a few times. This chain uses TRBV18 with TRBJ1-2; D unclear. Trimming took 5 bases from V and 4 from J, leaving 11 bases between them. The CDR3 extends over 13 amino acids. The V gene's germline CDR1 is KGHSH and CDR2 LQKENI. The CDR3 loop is CASSDQASYGYTF. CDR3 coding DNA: TGTGCCAGCTCAGATCAGGCTTCCTATGGCTACACCTTC.

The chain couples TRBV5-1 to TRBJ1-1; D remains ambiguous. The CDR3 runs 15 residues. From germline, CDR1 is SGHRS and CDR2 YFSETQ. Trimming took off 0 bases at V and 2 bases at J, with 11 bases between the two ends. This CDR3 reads CASSLGHNINTEAFF. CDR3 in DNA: TGCGCCAGCAGCTTGGGACACAACATTAACACTGAAGCTTTCTTT. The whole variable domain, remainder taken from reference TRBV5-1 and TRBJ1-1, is KAGVTQTPRYLIKTRGQQVTLSCSPISGHRSVSWYQQTPGQGLQFLFEYFSETQRNKGNFPGRFSGRQFSNSRSEMNVSTLELGDSALYLCASSLGHNINTEAFFGQGTRLTVV.

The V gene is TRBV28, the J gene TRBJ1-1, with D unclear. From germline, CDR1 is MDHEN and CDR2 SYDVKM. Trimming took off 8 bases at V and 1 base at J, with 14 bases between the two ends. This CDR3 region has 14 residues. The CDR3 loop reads CASVQPGRNTEAFF. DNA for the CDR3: TGTGCCAGCGTCCAACCAGGTAGGAACACTGAAGCTTTCTTT. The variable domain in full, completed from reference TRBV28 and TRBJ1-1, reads DVKVTQSSRYLVKRTGEKVFLECVQDMDHENMFWYRQDPGLGLRLIYFSYDVKMKEKGDIPEGYSVSREKKERFSLILESASTNQTSMYLCASVQPGRNTEAFFGQGTRLTVV.

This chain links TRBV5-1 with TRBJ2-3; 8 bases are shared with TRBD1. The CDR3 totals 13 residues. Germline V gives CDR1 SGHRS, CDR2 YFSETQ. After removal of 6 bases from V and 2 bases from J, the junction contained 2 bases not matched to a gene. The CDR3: CASNQGATDTQYF. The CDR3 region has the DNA TGCGCCAGCAACCAGGGGGCCACAGATACGCAGTATTTT.